This TCR beta chain was captured in a study of T cell responses to AZD1222 COVID-19 vaccine. The CDR3 length is 14 residues. V gave up 2 bases and J gave up 6 bases; unmatched junction bases: 6. The germline gives CDR1 MNHEY, CDR2 SVGAGI. Overall study results and limits: Spike was spanned by vaccine-associated CD4 TCRs, which were dominant at 160-218 and 743-854. The sample set comprised mostly white British donors with more females, and clonal diversity was possibly underestimated. Epitopes outside B.1.351 and B.1.1.7 mutated regions reportedly drew nearly half of spike TCRs.

Comments on this clone: The target antigen is unknown.

The protocol was immunoSEQ multiplex PCR, while the TCRdb copy is restricted to in-frame clones and leaves out a portion. The sample holds more than 70,000 clones, 90% seen once. The origin of this receptor is an adult who received the AZD1222 COVID-19 vaccine. The V call is TRBV6-5, the J call TRBJ2-7; 8 nucleotides match TRBD1. Here the sequenced sample was peripheral blood, taken 28 days after the second AZD1222 dose. The CDR3 region is CASSYQRQGLEQYF. In nucleotides, the CDR3 is TGTGCCAGCAGTTACCAAAGACAGGGGCTCGAGCAGTACTTC.